A selection of T cell receptor beta chains follows, all from one sample in a study of blood T cell repertoires in COVID-19. Measured with immunoSEQ multiplex PCR; TCRdb has only the in-frame clones, and not every one. Of 100,000 to 150,000 clones in the sample, approximately 86% are singletons; the top ten hold about 2.5%. Material for sequencing was PBMCs or T cells enriched from blood (not recorded which). Receptors were obtained from a woman aged 45-59 years who had recovered from COVID-19. Each CDR3 is given with its conserved first and last residue. A D gene is named only where the DNA matches it firmly. The size entry is marked missing in some rows and otherwise reads once, few, many or a size class.

len: 14
v_gene: TRBV7-2
j_gene: TRBJ2-3
abundance: NA
d_gene: NA
CDR3aa: CASSLEAVRDTQYF
CDR3nt: TGTGCCAGCAGCTTAGAGGCAGTGCGGGATACGCAGTATTTT

len: 14
v_gene: TRBV30
j_gene: TRBJ1-2
abundance: NA
d_gene: TRBD1
CDR3aa: CAWSGERGPFGYTF
CDR3nt: TGTGCCTGGAGTGGTGAGAGGGGGCCTTTCGGCTACACCTTC

len: 13
v_gene: TRBV27
j_gene: TRBJ1-1
abundance: NA
d_gene: TRBD1
CDR3aa: CASSPDREAEAFF
CDR3nt: TGTGCCAGCAGTCCGGACAGGGAGGCTGAAGCTTTCTTT

len: 13
v_gene: TRBV7-9
j_gene: TRBJ1-1
abundance: NA
d_gene: NA
CDR3aa: CASSLEQNTEAFF
CDR3nt: TGTGCCAGCAGCTTAGAACAGAACACTGAAGCTTTCTTT

len: 14
v_gene: TRBV7-2
j_gene: TRBJ2-2
abundance: NA
d_gene: TRBD1
CDR3aa: CASSLGQGTGELFF
CDR3nt: TGTGCCAGCAGCCTCGGACAGGGGACCGGGGAGCTGTTTTTT

len: 16
v_gene: TRBV7-2
j_gene: TRBJ2-7
abundance: NA
d_gene: TRBD1
CDR3aa: CASSFLDRMSSYEQYF
CDR3nt: TGTGCCAGCAGCTTTTTGGACAGGATGAGCTCCTACGAGCAGTACTTC

len: 15
v_gene: TRBV6-5
j_gene: TRBJ1-2
abundance: NA
d_gene: NA
CDR3aa: CASSYSPTLNYGYTF
CDR3nt: TGTGCCAGCAGTTACTCGCCCACTCTAAACTATGGCTACACCTTC

len: 15
v_gene: TRBV6-5
j_gene: TRBJ2-7
abundance: NA
d_gene: TRBD1
CDR3aa: CASGPPRTGVHEQYF
CDR3nt: TGTGCCAGCGGCCCACCCCGGACAGGAGTCCACGAGCAGTACTTC

len: 15
v_gene: TRBV4-1
j_gene: TRBJ1-2
abundance: NA
d_gene: TRBD1
CDR3aa: CASSQGRQGTYGYTF
CDR3nt: TGCGCCAGCAGCCAAGGTCGACAGGGCACCTATGGCTACACCTTC

len: 14
v_gene: TRBV2
j_gene: TRBJ1-4
abundance: NA
d_gene: TRBD1
CDR3aa: CASSDRTGSEKLFF
CDR3nt: TGTGCCAGCAGTGATAGGACAGGGTCTGAAAAACTGTTTTTT

len: 14
v_gene: TRBV5-6
j_gene: TRBJ1-2
abundance: NA
d_gene: TRBD1
CDR3aa: CASSLWTGSDGYTF
CDR3nt: TGTGCCAGCAGCCTATGGACAGGGTCGGATGGCTACACCTTC

len: 15
v_gene: TRBV19
j_gene: TRBJ1-2
abundance: NA
d_gene: NA
CDR3aa: CASSIRERGNYGYTF
CDR3nt: TGTGCCAGTAGTATAAGGGAGCGGGGTAACTATGGCTACACCTTC

len: 14
v_gene: TRBV6-2/TRBV6-3
j_gene: TRBJ2-5
abundance: NA
d_gene: NA
CDR3aa: CASSYSRGGETQYF
CDR3nt: TGTGCCAGCAGTTACTCGAGAGGAGGAGAGACCCAGTACTTC

len: 16
v_gene: TRBV4-1
j_gene: TRBJ2-1
abundance: NA
d_gene: TRBD2
CDR3aa: CASSQRLAETSNEQFF
CDR3nt: TGCGCCAGCAGCCAAAGACTAGCGGAGACCAGCAATGAGCAGTTCTTC

len: 20
v_gene: TRBV10-3
j_gene: TRBJ2-1
abundance: NA
d_gene: TRBD2
CDR3aa: CAISESTGASGVGSYNEQFF
CDR3nt: TGTGCCATCAGTGAGTCGACCGGGGCTAGCGGGGTCGGTTCTTACAATGAGCAGTTCTTC

len: 19
v_gene: TRBV27
j_gene: TRBJ1-4
abundance: NA
d_gene: TRBD1
CDR3aa: CASSLGTGGLVATNEKLFF
CDR3nt: TGTGCCAGCAGTTTGGGGACAGGGGGCCTCGTGGCAACTAATGAAAAACTGTTTTTT

len: 18
v_gene: TRBV4-3
j_gene: TRBJ1-6
abundance: NA
d_gene: NA
CDR3aa: CASSQEPLRSPTGEPLHF
CDR3nt: TGCGCCAGCAGCCAAGAACCCCTCCGGAGCCCTACGGGGGAACCCCTCCACTTT

len: 15
v_gene: TRBV5-1
j_gene: TRBJ2-7
abundance: few
d_gene: TRBD2
CDR3aa: CASQSGEIPTYEQYF
CDR3nt: TGCGCCAGCCAGAGCGGGGAGATCCCAACCTACGAGCAGTACTTC

len: 16
v_gene: TRBV6-4
j_gene: TRBJ1-3
abundance: NA
d_gene: NA
CDR3aa: CASSGSDRSSGNTIYF
CDR3nt: TGTGCCAGCAGCGGATCCGACAGAAGCTCTGGAAACACCATATATTTT

len: 12
v_gene: TRBV2
j_gene: TRBJ1-2
abundance: few
d_gene: NA
CDR3aa: CASMGGYYGYTF
CDR3nt: TGTGCCAGCATGGGGGGGTACTATGGCTACACCTTC

len: 15
v_gene: TRBV19
j_gene: TRBJ1-2
abundance: NA
d_gene: TRBD1
CDR3aa: CASSQPGGPNYGYTF
CDR3nt: TGTGCCAGTAGCCAACCAGGGGGCCCTAACTATGGCTACACCTTC

len: 15
v_gene: TRBV7-3
j_gene: TRBJ2-1
abundance: NA
d_gene: TRBD2
CDR3aa: CASSLSLAGYNEQFF
CDR3nt: TGTGCCAGCAGCTTAAGCCTAGCGGGGTACAATGAGCAGTTCTTC

len: 15
v_gene: TRBV5-5
j_gene: TRBJ1-5
abundance: NA
d_gene: NA
CDR3aa: CASMGGTALNQPQHF
CDR3nt: TGTGCCAGCATGGGGGGGACCGCACTCAATCAGCCCCAGCATTTT

len: 13
v_gene: TRBV12-3/TRBV12-4
j_gene: TRBJ1-5
abundance: NA
d_gene: NA
CDR3aa: CASSWTADQPQHF
CDR3nt: TGTGCCAGCAGTTGGACAGCCGATCAGCCCCAGCATTTT

len: 14
v_gene: TRBV14
j_gene: TRBJ2-4
abundance: NA
d_gene: NA
CDR3aa: CASSQSETGNIQYF
CDR3nt: TGTGCCAGCAGCCAGTCCGAGACCGGGAACATTCAGTACTTC

len: 15
v_gene: TRBV24-1
j_gene: TRBJ2-3
abundance: once
d_gene: NA
CDR3aa: CATSDSKHFTDTQYF
CDR3nt: TGTGCCACCAGTGATTCAAAACATTTTACAGATACGCAGTATTTT

len: 13
v_gene: TRBV12-3/TRBV12-4
j_gene: TRBJ1-4
abundance: NA
d_gene: NA
CDR3aa: CASSLREVEKLFF
CDR3nt: TGTGCCAGCAGCCTTAGAGAGGTTGAAAAACTGTTTTTT

len: 14
v_gene: TRBV10-3
j_gene: TRBJ2-7
abundance: once
d_gene: TRBD1
CDR3aa: CAISEGQGAYEQYF
CDR3nt: TGTGCCATCAGTGAGGGGCAGGGGGCCTACGAGCAGTACTTC

len: 16
v_gene: TRBV7-9
j_gene: TRBJ2-2
abundance: NA
d_gene: TRBD1
CDR3aa: CASSLQGAGNTGELFF
CDR3nt: TGTGCCAGCAGCTTACAGGGGGCGGGGAACACCGGGGAGCTGTTTTTT

len: 15
v_gene: TRBV6-1
j_gene: TRBJ2-6
abundance: NA
d_gene: NA
CDR3aa: CASSELLSGANVLTF
CDR3nt: TGTGCCAGCAGTGAACTCCTTTCTGGGGCCAACGTCCTGACTTTC

len: 15
v_gene: TRBV3-1/TRBV3-2
j_gene: TRBJ1-6
abundance: NA
d_gene: NA
CDR3aa: CASSQDGRAYSPLHF
CDR3nt: TGTGCCAGCAGCCAAGATGGGCGGGCTTATTCACCCCTCCACTTT

len: 12
v_gene: TRBV27
j_gene: TRBJ2-7
abundance: NA
d_gene: NA
CDR3aa: CASSFNSYEQYF
CDR3nt: TGTGCCAGCAGTTTTAACAGCTACGAGCAGTACTTC

len: 14
v_gene: TRBV18
j_gene: TRBJ2-5
abundance: NA
d_gene: NA
CDR3aa: CASSRSRGQETQYF
CDR3nt: TGTGCCAGCTCAAGATCCAGGGGACAAGAGACCCAGTACTTC

len: 14
v_gene: TRBV11-3
j_gene: TRBJ2-5
abundance: NA
d_gene: NA
CDR3aa: CASSKTPDAETQYF
CDR3nt: TGTGCCAGCAGCAAGACTCCAGATGCGGAGACCCAGTACTTC

len: 17
v_gene: TRBV10-1
j_gene: TRBJ1-1
abundance: NA
d_gene: TRBD1
CDR3aa: CASTEGRTGSMNTEAFF
CDR3nt: TGCGCCAGCACCGAGGGGAGGACAGGGAGTATGAACACTGAAGCTTTCTTT

len: 16
v_gene: TRBV18
j_gene: TRBJ2-5
abundance: few
d_gene: TRBD1
CDR3aa: CASSPTDRARQETQYF
CDR3nt: TGTGCCAGCTCACCAACCGACAGGGCTCGGCAAGAGACCCAGTACTTC

len: 14
v_gene: TRBV6-5
j_gene: TRBJ2-3
abundance: NA
d_gene: TRBD2
CDR3aa: CASRTSGVADTQYF
CDR3nt: TGTGCCAGCAGGACTAGCGGGGTGGCAGATACGCAGTATTTT

len: 14
v_gene: TRBV29-1
j_gene: TRBJ1-1
abundance: NA
d_gene: TRBD1
CDR3aa: CSVAPGQMNTEAFF
CDR3nt: TGCAGCGTTGCCCCGGGACAGATGAACACTGAAGCTTTCTTT

len: 15
v_gene: TRBV9
j_gene: TRBJ1-4
abundance: NA
d_gene: TRBD1
CDR3aa: CASSVGDRGGEKLFF
CDR3nt: TGTGCCAGCAGCGTAGGGGACAGGGGTGGAGAAAAACTGTTTTTT

len: 18
v_gene: TRBV10-3
j_gene: TRBJ2-6
abundance: NA
d_gene: TRBD1
CDR3aa: CAISESLTGGSGANVLTF
CDR3nt: TGTGCCATCAGTGAGTCTTTGACAGGGGGATCTGGGGCCAACGTCCTGACTTTC

len: 20
v_gene: TRBV5-1
j_gene: TRBJ2-2
abundance: NA
d_gene: TRBD1
CDR3aa: CASSLGQGAFSTTSTGELFF
CDR3nt: TGCGCCAGCAGCTTGGGGCAGGGGGCGTTCTCTACAACGAGCACCGGGGAGCTGTTTTTT

len: 17
v_gene: TRBV4-1
j_gene: TRBJ2-3
abundance: NA
d_gene: TRBD2
CDR3aa: CASSQEGRSGGTDTQYF
CDR3nt: TGCGCCAGCAGCCAAGAAGGTCGGAGCGGGGGGACGGATACGCAGTATTTT

len: 15
v_gene: TRBV7-6
j_gene: TRBJ2-1
abundance: once
d_gene: NA
CDR3aa: CASSGTRGYNNEQFF
CDR3nt: TGTGCCAGCAGCGGCACGAGAGGGTACAACAATGAGCAGTTCTTC

len: 15
v_gene: TRBV9
j_gene: TRBJ2-2
abundance: NA
d_gene: NA
CDR3aa: CASSVARGMTGELFF
CDR3nt: TGTGCCAGCAGCGTAGCCAGGGGTATGACCGGGGAGCTGTTTTTT

len: 15
v_gene: TRBV3-1/TRBV3-2
j_gene: TRBJ2-1
abundance: NA
d_gene: TRBD2
CDR3aa: CASRGQRGGFDEQFF
CDR3nt: TGTGCCAGCAGGGGTCAGCGGGGGGGCTTCGATGAGCAGTTCTTC

len: 16
v_gene: TRBV5-1
j_gene: TRBJ2-5
abundance: NA
d_gene: TRBD2
CDR3aa: CASSLEGRGGQETQYF
CDR3nt: TGCGCCAGCAGCTTGGAAGGGCGGGGGGGCCAAGAGACCCAGTACTTC

len: 13
v_gene: TRBV12-3/TRBV12-4
j_gene: TRBJ1-3
abundance: once
d_gene: NA
CDR3aa: CASMVGQGNTIYF
CDR3nt: TGTGCCAGCATGGTGGGGCAAGGAAACACCATATATTTT

len: 15
v_gene: TRBV7-6
j_gene: TRBJ2-5
abundance: NA
d_gene: TRBD2
CDR3aa: CASSPGTSGAETQYF
CDR3nt: TGTGCCAGCAGCCCAGGGACTAGCGGGGCAGAGACCCAGTACTTC

len: 17
v_gene: TRBV19
j_gene: TRBJ1-3
abundance: few
d_gene: NA
CDR3aa: CASTYSPLVSSGNTIYF
CDR3nt: TGTGCCAGTACTTACAGCCCCTTGGTGTCCTCTGGAAACACCATATATTTT

len: 14
v_gene: TRBV21-1
j_gene: TRBJ2-2
abundance: NA
d_gene: NA
CDR3aa: CASSKGANTGELFF
CDR3nt: TGTGCCAGCAGCAAAGGGGCCAACACCGGGGAGCTGTTTTTT

len: 16
v_gene: TRBV6-5
j_gene: TRBJ2-7
abundance: NA
d_gene: TRBD1
CDR3aa: CASSYSGTGGLDEQYF
CDR3nt: TGTGCCAGCAGTTACTCAGGAACAGGGGGCCTCGACGAGCAGTACTTC

len: 17
v_gene: TRBV27
j_gene: TRBJ1-3
abundance: few
d_gene: TRBD1
CDR3aa: CASSPYVTGGSGNTIYF
CDR3nt: TGTGCCAGCAGTCCATACGTAACAGGGGGCTCTGGAAACACCATATATTTT